Described below is a single TCR beta chain sequence and its context. These data are taken from a study of blood T cell repertoires in COVID-19. About the research overall: Researchers got acute and convalescent COVID-19 samples from the United States, Italy and Spain. Sample material is recorded as cDNA or gDNA derived from T cells, B-cell-depleted T cells, or PBMCs.

Per the original methods: Amplifying reference gene primers gave estimates of nucleated cell counts. Assay: immunoSEQ multiplex PCR; the TCRdb copy retains only in-frame clones and omits some. That table supplies the V and J calls and clone size; D and trimming were determined from the DNA. This table has fewer than 85,000 clones, under 95% appearing once. V lost 6 bases to trimming and J lost 6 bases; unmatched junction nucleotides: 16. The CDR3 covers 17 residues. CDR1 is SNHLY and CDR2 is FYNNEI in the germline V gene. This TCR was recovered from a human donor in a cohort sampled during active COVID-19. The sequencing input was peripheral blood. The chain joins TRBV2 to TRBJ2-1; 8 bases line up with TRBD2. The CDR3 is CASSGNEGLGTVNEQFF. CDR3 coding DNA: TGTGCCAGCAGCGGCAATGAGGGACTAGGGACGGTCAATGAGCAGTTCTTC.